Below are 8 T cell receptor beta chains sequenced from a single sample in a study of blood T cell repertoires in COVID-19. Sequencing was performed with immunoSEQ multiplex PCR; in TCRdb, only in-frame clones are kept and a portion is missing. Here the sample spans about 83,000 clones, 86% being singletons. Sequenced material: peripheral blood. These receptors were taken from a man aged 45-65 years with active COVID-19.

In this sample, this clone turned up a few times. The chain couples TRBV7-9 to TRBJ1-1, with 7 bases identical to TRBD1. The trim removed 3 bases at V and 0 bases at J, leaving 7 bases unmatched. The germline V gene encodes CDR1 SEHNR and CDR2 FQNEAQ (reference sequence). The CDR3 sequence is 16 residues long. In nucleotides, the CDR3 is TGTGCCAGCAGCTTCCCTTTACAGGGGATGAACACTGAAGCTTTCTTT. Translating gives CASSFPLQGMNTEAFF.

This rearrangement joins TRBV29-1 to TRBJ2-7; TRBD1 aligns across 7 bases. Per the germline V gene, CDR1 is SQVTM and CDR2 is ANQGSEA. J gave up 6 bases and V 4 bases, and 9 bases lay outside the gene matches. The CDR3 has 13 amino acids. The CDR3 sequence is CSVAVTGAGEQYF. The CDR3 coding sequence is TGCAGCGTTGCCGTTACAGGGGCGGGCGAGCAGTACTTC.

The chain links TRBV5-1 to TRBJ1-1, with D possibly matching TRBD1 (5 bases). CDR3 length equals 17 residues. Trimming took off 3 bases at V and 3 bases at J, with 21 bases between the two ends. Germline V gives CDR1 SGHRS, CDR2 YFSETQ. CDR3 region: CASSSPSAGGGYTEAFF. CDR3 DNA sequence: TGCGCCAGCAGCTCCCCGTCAGCGGGCGGGGGATACACTGAAGCTTTCTTT. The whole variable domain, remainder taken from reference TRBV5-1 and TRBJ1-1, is KAGVTQTPRYLIKTRGQQVTLSCSPISGHRSVSWYQQTPGQGLQFLFEYFSETQRNKGNFPGRFSGRQFSNSRSEMNVSTLELGDSALYLCASSSPSAGGGYTEAFFGQGTRLTVV.

The CDR3 DNA is TGTGCCAGCAGCTTTCAGGGGGCAAGCATGAACACTGAAGCTTTCTTT. Amino acids: CASSFQGASMNTEAFF. The chain uses TRBV5-8 and TRBJ1-1, with 8 positions matching TRBD1. This CDR3 contains 16 residues. The germline CDR1 and CDR2 sequences are SGHTS and YDEGEE. Losses at the gene ends were 2 bases for V and 0 bases for J; bases not matched to a gene: 6.

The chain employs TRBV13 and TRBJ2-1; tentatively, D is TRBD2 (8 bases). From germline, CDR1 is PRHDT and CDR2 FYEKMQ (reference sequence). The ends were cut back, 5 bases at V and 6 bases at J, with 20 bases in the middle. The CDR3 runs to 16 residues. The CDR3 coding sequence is TGTGCCAGCAGCCCCCGACAGGGACGGGGGGGCAATGAGCAGTTCTTC. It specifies CASSPRQGRGGNEQFF.

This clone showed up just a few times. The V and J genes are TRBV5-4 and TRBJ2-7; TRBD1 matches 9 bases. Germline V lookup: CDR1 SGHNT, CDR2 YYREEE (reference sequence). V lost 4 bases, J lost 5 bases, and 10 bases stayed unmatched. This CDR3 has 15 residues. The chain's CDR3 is CASSTPGQGTHEQYF. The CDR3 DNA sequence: TGTGCCAGCAGCACCCCGGGACAGGGAACCCACGAGCAGTACTTC.

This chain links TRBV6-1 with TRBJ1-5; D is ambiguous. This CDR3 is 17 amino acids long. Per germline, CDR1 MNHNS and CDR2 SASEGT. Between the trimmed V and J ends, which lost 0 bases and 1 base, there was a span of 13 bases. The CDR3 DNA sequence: TGTGCCAGCAGTGAAGCGCTAGGTATACGAAGCAATCAGCCCCAGCATTTT. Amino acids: CASSEALGIRSNQPQHF.

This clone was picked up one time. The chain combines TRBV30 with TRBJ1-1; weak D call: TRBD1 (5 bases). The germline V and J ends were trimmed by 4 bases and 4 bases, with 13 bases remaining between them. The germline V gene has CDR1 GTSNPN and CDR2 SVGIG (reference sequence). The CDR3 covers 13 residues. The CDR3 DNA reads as TGTGCCTGGATCTTGTCGGGGGGCACTGAAGCTTTCTTT. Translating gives CAWILSGGTEAFF. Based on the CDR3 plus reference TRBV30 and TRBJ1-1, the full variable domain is SQTIHQWPATLVQPVGSPLSLECTVEGTSNPNLYWYRQAAGRGLQLLFYSVGIGQISSEVPQNLSASRPQDRQFILSSKKLLLSDSGFYLCAWILSGGTEAFFGQGTRLTVV.